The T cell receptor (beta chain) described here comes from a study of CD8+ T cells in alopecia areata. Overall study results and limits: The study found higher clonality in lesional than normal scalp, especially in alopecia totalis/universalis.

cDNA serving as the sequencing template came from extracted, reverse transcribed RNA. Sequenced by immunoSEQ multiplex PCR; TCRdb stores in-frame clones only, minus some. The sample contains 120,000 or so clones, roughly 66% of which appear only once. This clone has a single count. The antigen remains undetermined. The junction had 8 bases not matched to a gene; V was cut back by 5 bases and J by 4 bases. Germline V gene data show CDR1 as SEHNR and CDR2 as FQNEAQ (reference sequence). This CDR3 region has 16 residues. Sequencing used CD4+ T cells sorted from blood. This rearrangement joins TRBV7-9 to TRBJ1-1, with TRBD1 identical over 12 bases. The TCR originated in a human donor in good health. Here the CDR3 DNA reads TGTGCCAGCAGCCCCGGGGACAGGGGGCCGGGCACTGAAGCTTTCTTT. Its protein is CASSPGDRGPGTEAFF.